This T cell receptor beta chain was captured in a study of blood T cell repertoires in COVID-19 (dated by TCRdb to 2018 to 2021). Study-level background: Collaborator samples came from the United States, Italy and Spain and covered acute and convalescent phases of COVID-19. The prospective study material was composed of cDNA or gDNA derived from T cells, B-cell-depleted T cells, or PBMCs. The dataset comprised deeply sampled blood TCRbeta repertoires from subjects exposed to, actively infected with, or recovered from COVID-19. A freely available public database, intended as a resource for researchers studying the immune response to SARS-CoV-2, is where the repertoires were released. Samples came from the ongoing ImmuneRACE study (first 160 participants) plus 1,254 subjects from 6 global collaborators. Nearly every sample came with metadata listing a de-identified subject ID, COVID-19 status, age in years and sex. Where available, HLA class I and class II types were taken from metadata supplied by the sample provider and were not determined by assay-based typing.

V lost 1 base and J lost 2 bases; the stretch between them is 10 bases long. Taken from the germline V gene, the CDR1 and CDR2 loops are SGHAT and FQNNGV. CDR3 length: 15 amino acids, cysteine to phenylalanine. Only the CDR3 DNA is retained, 45 bases long and in frame from the first base. What the authors observed across the whole study: The quantity of clinical and demographic metadata differed by source and by participant and was supplied without curation.

One collaborating source in Seattle enrolled patients while the patients were actively infected and followed the patients over time throughout the course of disease. The collaborating institutions used their own protocols to collect whole blood in K2EDTA tubes. For TCRbeta analysis, collaborators shipped samples as frozen whole blood, isolated PBMCs, or DNA extracted from either of those sample types. The immunoSEQ Assay, a bias-controlled multiplex PCR, was used to amplify TCRbeta CDR3 regions from genomic DNA. Regarding the original processing steps: Within the assay, amplification of reference gene primers was used to estimate how many nucleated cells each sample contained. Sequence reads were collapsed and filtered to measure the absolute abundance of every unique TCRbeta CDR3 rearrangement. For each sample, productive Simpson clonality was calculated as the square root of Simpson's diversity index over productive rearrangements. TCRdb limited this immuneACCESS table to in-frame rearrangements with V and J called. A share of clones is missing; checked studies link under half to unresolved V genes, and the rest is unexplained. The V and J calls and clone size were taken over from that table, and D and trimming were inferred from the DNA. The sample table records about 250,000 clones; approximately 85% of these occur just once. The ten top clones hold around 6% of the sample.

Comments on this clone: The target of this receptor is not known. No clone much larger than this one lies a single base away; base qualities are absent.

The sequencing input was peripheral blood. This sequence uses TRBV11-2 and TRBJ2-3; D gene: possibly TRBD1, on 5 matching bases. The sequence derives from a woman aged 80 or over with COVID-19, enrolled during active disease. The CDR3 reads as follows: CASSLGGPNTDTQYF. DNA sequence: TGTGCCAGCAGCTTAGGGGGCCCGAACACAGATACGCAGTATTTT.